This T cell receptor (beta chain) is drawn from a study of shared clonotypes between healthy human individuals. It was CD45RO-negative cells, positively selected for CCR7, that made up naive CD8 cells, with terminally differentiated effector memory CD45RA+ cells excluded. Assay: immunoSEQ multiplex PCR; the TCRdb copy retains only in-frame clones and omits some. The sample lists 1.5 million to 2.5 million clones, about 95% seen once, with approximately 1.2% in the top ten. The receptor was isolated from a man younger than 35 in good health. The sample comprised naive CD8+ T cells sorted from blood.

The CDR3 loop is CASSQDPVNSGNTIYF. DNA for the CDR3: TGTGCCAGCAGCCAAGATCCTGTAAATTCTGGAAACACCATATATTTT. The V call is TRBV4-2, the J call TRBJ1-3, with unresolved D. This CDR3 contains 16 residues. From germline, CDR1 is LGHNA and CDR2 YNFKEQ. Trimming took off 0 bases at V and 1 base at J, with 10 bases between the two ends.